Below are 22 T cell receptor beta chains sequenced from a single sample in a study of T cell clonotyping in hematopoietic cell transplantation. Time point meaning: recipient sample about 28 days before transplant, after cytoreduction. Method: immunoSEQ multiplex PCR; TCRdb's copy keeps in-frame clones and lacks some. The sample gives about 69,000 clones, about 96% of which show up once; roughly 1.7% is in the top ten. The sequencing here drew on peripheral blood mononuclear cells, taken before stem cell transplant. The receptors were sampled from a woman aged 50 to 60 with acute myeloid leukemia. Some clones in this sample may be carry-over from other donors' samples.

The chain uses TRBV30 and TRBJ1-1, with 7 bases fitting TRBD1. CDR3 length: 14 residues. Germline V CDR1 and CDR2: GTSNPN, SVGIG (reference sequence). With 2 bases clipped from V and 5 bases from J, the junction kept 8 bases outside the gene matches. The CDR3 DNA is TGTGCCTGGAGTAGTAGGCAGGGGGTAACTGAAGCTTTCTTT. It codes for CAWSSRQGVTEAFF.

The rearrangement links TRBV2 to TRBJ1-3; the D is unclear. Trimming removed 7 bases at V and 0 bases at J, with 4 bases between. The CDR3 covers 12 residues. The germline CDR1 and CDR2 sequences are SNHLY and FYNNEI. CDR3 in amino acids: CASTDSGNTIYF. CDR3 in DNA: TGTGCCAGCACAGACTCTGGAAACACCATATATTTT.

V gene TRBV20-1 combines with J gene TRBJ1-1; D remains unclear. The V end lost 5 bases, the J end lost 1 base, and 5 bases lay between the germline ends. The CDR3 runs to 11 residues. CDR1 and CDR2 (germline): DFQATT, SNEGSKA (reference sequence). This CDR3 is CSAEGNTEAFF. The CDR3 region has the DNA TGCAGTGCTGAGGGGAACACTGAAGCTTTCTTT.

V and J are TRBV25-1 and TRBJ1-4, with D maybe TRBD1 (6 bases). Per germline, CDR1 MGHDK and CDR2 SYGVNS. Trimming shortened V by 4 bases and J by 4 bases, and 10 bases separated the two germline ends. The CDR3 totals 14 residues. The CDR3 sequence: CASSVGGYNEKLFF. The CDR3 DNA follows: TGTGCCAGCAGTGTGGGGGGCTATAATGAAAAACTGTTTTTT.

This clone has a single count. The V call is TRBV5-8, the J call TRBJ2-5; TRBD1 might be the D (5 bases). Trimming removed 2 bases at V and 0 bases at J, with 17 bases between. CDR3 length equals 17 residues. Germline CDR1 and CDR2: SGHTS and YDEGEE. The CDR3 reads CASSFERQQNNQETQYF. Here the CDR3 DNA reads TGTGCCAGCAGCTTCGAACGACAGCAGAATAACCAAGAGACCCAGTACTTC.

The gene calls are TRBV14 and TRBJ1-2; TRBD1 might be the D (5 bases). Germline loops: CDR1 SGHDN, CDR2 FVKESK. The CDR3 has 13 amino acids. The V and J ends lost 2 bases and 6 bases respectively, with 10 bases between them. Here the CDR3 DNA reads TGTGCCAGCAGCCAACACGGGGGGGATGGCTACACCTTC. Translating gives CASSQHGGDGYTF.

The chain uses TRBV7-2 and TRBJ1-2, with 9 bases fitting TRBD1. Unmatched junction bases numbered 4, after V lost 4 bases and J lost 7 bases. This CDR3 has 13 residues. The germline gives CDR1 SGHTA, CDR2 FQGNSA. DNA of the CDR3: TGTGCCAGCAGCTCGACAGGGGGTGGTGGCTACACCTTC. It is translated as CASSSTGGGGYTF.

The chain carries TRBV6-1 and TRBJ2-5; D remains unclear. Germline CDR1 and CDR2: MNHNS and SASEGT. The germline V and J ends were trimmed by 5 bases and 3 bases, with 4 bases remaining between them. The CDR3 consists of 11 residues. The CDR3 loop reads CASSIKETQYF. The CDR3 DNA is TGTGCCAGCAGTATTAAAGAGACCCAGTACTTC.

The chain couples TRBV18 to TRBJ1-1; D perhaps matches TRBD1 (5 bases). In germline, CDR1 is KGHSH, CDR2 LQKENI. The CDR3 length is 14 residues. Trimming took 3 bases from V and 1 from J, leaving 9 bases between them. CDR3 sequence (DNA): TGTGCCAGCTCACCGCTCGACAGGAACACTGAAGCTTTCTTT. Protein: CASSPLDRNTEAFF.

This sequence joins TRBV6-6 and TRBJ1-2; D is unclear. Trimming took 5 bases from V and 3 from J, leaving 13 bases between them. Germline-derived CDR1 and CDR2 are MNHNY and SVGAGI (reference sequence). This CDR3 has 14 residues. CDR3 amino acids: CASSTFSKDYGYTF. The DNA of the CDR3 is TGTGCCAGCAGTACCTTTTCGAAAGACTATGGCTACACCTTC.

CDR3 bases: TGCGCCAGCAGCAACCGAGGACCTATAGTCGGTGACACCATATATTTT. Translation gives CASSNRGPIVGDTIYF. The chain couples TRBV5-1 to TRBJ1-3, with no clear D. The V end lost 4 bases, the J end lost 8 bases, and 22 bases lay between the germline ends. The germline CDR1 and CDR2 sequences are SGHRS and YFSETQ. The CDR3 runs to 16 residues.

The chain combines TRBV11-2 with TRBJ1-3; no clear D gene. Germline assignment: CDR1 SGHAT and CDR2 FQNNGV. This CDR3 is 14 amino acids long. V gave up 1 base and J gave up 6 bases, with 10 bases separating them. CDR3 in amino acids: CASSLGLRENTIYF. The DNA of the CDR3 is TGTGCCAGCAGCTTAGGGCTGAGAGAAAACACCATATATTTT.

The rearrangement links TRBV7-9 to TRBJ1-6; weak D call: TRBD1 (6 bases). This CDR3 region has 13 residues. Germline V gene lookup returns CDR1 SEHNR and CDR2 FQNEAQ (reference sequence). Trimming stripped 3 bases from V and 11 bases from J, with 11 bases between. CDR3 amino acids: CASSLRAGAPLHF. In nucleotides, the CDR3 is TGTGCCAGCAGCTTGCGCGCAGGGGCACCCCTCCACTTT.

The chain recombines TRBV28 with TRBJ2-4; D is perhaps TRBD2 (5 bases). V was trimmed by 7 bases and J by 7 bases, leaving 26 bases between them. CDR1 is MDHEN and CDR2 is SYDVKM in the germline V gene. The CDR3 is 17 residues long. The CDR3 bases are TGTGCCAGCACCACAGTGGGAGCTGAGTCTATATGGAACATTCAGTACTTC. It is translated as CASTTVGAESIWNIQYF.

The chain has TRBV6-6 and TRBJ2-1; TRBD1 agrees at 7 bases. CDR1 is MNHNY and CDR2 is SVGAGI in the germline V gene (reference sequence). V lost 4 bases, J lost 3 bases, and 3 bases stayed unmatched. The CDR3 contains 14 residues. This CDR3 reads CASSSGQVYNEQFF. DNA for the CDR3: TGTGCCAGCAGTTCCGGACAGGTCTACAATGAGCAGTTCTTC.

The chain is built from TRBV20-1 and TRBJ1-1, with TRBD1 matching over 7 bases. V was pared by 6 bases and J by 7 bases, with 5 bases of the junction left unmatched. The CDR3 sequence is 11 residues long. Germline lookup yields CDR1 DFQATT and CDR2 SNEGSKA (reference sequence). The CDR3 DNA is TGCAGTGCCCCGGGACAGCATGAAGCTTTCTTT. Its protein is CSAPGQHEAFF.

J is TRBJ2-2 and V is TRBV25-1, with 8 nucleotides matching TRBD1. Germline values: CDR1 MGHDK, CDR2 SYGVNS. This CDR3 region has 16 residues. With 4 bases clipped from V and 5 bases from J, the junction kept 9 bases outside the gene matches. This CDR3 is CASSGYHGQGTGELFF. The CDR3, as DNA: TGTGCCAGCAGTGGCTATCATGGACAGGGTACCGGGGAGCTGTTTTTT.

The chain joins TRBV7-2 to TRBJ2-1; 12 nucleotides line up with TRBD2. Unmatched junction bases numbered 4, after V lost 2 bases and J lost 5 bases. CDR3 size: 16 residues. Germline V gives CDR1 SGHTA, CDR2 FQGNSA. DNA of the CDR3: TGTGCCAGCAGCTTAACTAGCGGGGGGAGCCACAATGAGCAGTTCTTC. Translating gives CASSLTSGGSHNEQFF.

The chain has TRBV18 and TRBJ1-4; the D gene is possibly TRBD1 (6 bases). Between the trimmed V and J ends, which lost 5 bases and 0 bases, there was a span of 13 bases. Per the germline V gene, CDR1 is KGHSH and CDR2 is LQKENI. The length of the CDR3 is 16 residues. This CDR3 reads CASSSKRTATNEKLFF. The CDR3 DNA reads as TGTGCCAGCTCATCTAAGCGGACAGCAACTAATGAAAAACTGTTTTTT.

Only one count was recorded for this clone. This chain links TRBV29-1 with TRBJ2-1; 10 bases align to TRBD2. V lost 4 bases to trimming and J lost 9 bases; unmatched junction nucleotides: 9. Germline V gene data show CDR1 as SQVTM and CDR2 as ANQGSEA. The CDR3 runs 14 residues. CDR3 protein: CSVVVLAGSVEQFF. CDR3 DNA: TGCAGCGTTGTGGTACTAGCGGGATCGGTTGAGCAGTTCTTC.

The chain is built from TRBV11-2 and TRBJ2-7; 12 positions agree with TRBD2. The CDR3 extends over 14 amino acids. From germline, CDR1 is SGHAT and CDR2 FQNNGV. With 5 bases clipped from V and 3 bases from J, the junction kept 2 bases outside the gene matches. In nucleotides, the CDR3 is TGTGCCAGCAGCAGACTAGCGGGAGACTACGAGCAGTACTTC. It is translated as CASSRLAGDYEQYF.

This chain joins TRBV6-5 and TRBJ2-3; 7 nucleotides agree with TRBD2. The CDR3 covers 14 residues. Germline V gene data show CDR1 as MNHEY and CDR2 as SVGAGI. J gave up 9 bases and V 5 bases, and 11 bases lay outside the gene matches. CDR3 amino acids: CASSRISAGVTQYF. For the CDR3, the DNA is TGTGCCAGCAGTAGGATTTCTGCGGGGGTAACGCAGTATTTT.